This T cell receptor (beta chain) was sequenced during a study of spatial heterogeneity in lung cancer. Study information: Raw reads showed each unique TCR and UMI combination turning up more than ten times on average.

Time point given: blood at routine non-recurrence follow-up after resection. Whole RNA was taken from tumor, nontumor lung or frozen PBMC; it was then sequenced unsorted. A unique molecular identifier was attached to every TCR cDNA molecule. Via MiXCR, TCRdb re-called the 5' RACE reads, giving one row per CDR3 protein. The sample lists just under 45,000 distinct CDR3 sequences, 22% seen once, with roughly 7.2% in the top ten. On this clonotype: Its antigen remains unknown.

Findings and limits, study-wide: There were more appearances of ubiquitous expanded tumor TCRs in blood at resection than at follow-up.

CDR1 ENHRY and CDR2 SYGVKD come from the germline V gene. This CDR3 spans 12 amino acids. V lost 10 bases, J lost 5 bases, and 14 bases lay in between. This chain uses TRBV10-3 with TRBJ2-5; D is uncertain. The clonotype was recovered from a female donor with early-stage non-small cell lung cancer. The input for sequencing was PBMCs, taken at follow-up. Here the CDR3 reads CATGPEMETQYF. In DNA form, the CDR3 reads TGTGCCACCGGCCCAGAAATGGAGACCCAGTACTTC.